The 21 T cell receptor beta chains reported below all come from one sample, sequenced in a study of T cell responses to AZD1222 COVID-19 vaccine. Generated by immunoSEQ multiplex PCR, the TCRdb table keeps only in-frame clones and is missing some. The repertoire holds roughly 120,000 clones, with 70% to 90% as singletons. The material sequenced was peripheral blood, taken on day 0 of AZD1222 vaccination. The receptors here all came from an adult in good health.

CDR3 bases: TGTGCCAGCAAACGGACAGTAAATAATTCACCCCTCCACTTT. Amino acid sequence: CASKRTVNNSPLHF. The chain combines TRBV6-5 with TRBJ1-6; a weak D match, TRBD1 (6 bases). V shed 7 bases and J shed 5 bases, with 12 bases lying between them. The germline CDR1 and CDR2 sequences are MNHEY and SVGAGI. The CDR3 runs to 14 residues.

This rearrangement joins TRBV4-1 to TRBJ1-2, with a tentative D call TRBD1 (6 bases). This CDR3 is built from 14 residues. Germline lookup yields CDR1 MGHRA and CDR2 YSYEKL. Deletions cut 2 bases from V and 8 bases from J, with 15 bases between. CDR3 protein: CASSQIYRVDGYTF. In DNA form, the CDR3 reads TGCGCCAGCAGCCAAATATACAGGGTGGACGGCTACACCTTC.

The genes are TRBV27 and TRBJ1-2; 9 nucleotides line up with TRBD1. Germline CDR1 reads MNHEY; CDR2 reads SMNVEV (reference sequence). The CDR3 contains 14 residues. Unmatched junction bases numbered 6, after V lost 6 bases and J lost 4 bases. The CDR3 region has the DNA TGTGCCAGCAGGGCGACAGGGGGTCCCTATGGCTACACCTTC. Protein sequence: CASRATGGPYGYTF.

This CDR3 is CASSMSGGLKETQYF. The CDR3 DNA reads TGTGCCAGCAGCATGAGCGGGGGACTGAAAGAGACCCAGTACTTC. This chain links TRBV9 with TRBJ2-5; the match to TRBD2 covers 8 bases. CDR1 is SGDLS and CDR2 is YYNGEE in the germline V gene. The CDR3 is 15 amino acids. V gave up 4 bases and J gave up 3 bases; unmatched junction bases: 8.

The chain links TRBV29-1 to TRBJ2-7, with D unresolved. Trimming left V 7 bases short and J 3 bases short, with 10 bases between. This CDR3 spans 11 amino acids. Germline CDR1 is SQVTM and CDR2 is ANQGSEA. CDR3 bases: TGCAGCGGTAAGGGTAACTACGAGCAGTACTTC. Translated, it gives CSGKGNYEQYF.

This clone was counted a single time. The chain couples TRBV6-5 to TRBJ1-2, with D possibly being TRBD1 (6 bases). The CDR3 consists of 11 residues. The V gene lost 6 bases and the J gene lost 8 bases, with 10 bases spanning the gap. Germline V lookup: CDR1 MNHEY, CDR2 SVGAGI. In DNA, the CDR3 is TGTGCCAGCAGCCGCGGGGGCGGCTACACCTTC. Translated: CASSRGGGYTF.

V is TRBV19 and J is TRBJ1-2; D call uncertain. Germline values: CDR1 LNHDA, CDR2 SQIVND (reference sequence). This CDR3 is built from 13 residues. V lost 4 bases and J 5 bases, leaving 11 bases between the germline ends. The CDR3 DNA follows: TGTGCCAGTAGTACTTCTGGAGAGTATGGCTACACCTTC. The encoded protein is CASSTSGEYGYTF. The full variable domain, in which reference TRBV19 and TRBJ1-2 provide the parts outside the CDR3, is DGGITQSPKYLFRKEGQNVTLSCEQNLNHDAMYWYRQDPGQGLRLIYYSQIVNDFQKGDIAEGYSVSREKKESFPLTVTSAQKNPTAFYLCASSTSGEYGYTFGSGTRLTVV.

The rearrangement joins TRBV4-2 to TRBJ1-2; weak D call: TRBD1 (6 bases). Trimming left V 0 bases short and J 4 bases short, with 12 bases between. The germline V gene encodes CDR1 LGHNA and CDR2 YNFKEQ. The CDR3 length is 15 residues. Here the CDR3 reads CASSQDPAGAYGYTF. CDR3 sequence (DNA): TGTGCCAGCAGCCAAGATCCCGCAGGGGCCTATGGCTACACCTTC.

The chain links TRBV9 to TRBJ2-1; D perhaps matches TRBD2 (5 bases). The CDR3 spans 14 residues. V lost 3 bases and J lost 6, with 13 bases in between. The germline gives CDR1 SGDLS, CDR2 YYNGEE. CDR3 amino acids: CASSAGLLPNEQFF. The CDR3 coding sequence is TGTGCCAGCAGCGCCGGACTCTTACCCAATGAGCAGTTCTTC.

The chain links TRBV27 to TRBJ2-6; weak D call: TRBD1 (6 bases). Trimming took 3 bases from V and 12 from J, leaving 15 bases between them. The CDR3 sequence is 14 residues long. Germline CDR1 and CDR2: MNHEY and SMNVEV (reference sequence). The CDR3 reads CASSFMTGQPVLTF. CDR3 nucleotides: TGTGCCAGCAGTTTCATGACAGGCCAGCCCGTCCTGACTTTC.

V and J are TRBV18 and TRBJ2-1; 7 nucleotides match TRBD1. The CDR3 is 16 residues long. The junction had 7 bases not matched to a gene; V was cut back by 3 bases and J by 2 bases. CDR1 and CDR2 (germline): KGHSH, LQKENI. Here the CDR3 reads CASSPTTGNTYNEQFF. DNA for the CDR3: TGTGCCAGCTCACCGACGACAGGGAACACCTACAATGAGCAGTTCTTC.

This chain joins TRBV19 and TRBJ2-2; 9 bases line up with TRBD2. V shed 4 bases, J shed 6 bases, and the junction held 15 bases outside the gene matches. The CDR3 consists of 18 residues. Germline V CDR1 and CDR2: LNHDA, SQIVND (reference sequence). CDR3 sequence: CASSSHSSGEGFSGELFF. The CDR3, as DNA: TGTGCCAGTAGTAGTCACTCTAGCGGGGAGGGTTTTTCCGGGGAGCTGTTTTTT.

The chain recombines TRBV5-6 with TRBJ2-1, with D unclear. V lost 6 bases to trimming and J lost 4 bases, with 14 bases between them. CDR1 SGHDT and CDR2 YYEEEE come from the germline V gene. The length of the CDR3 is 14 residues. CDR3 loop: CASNRRSGYNEQFF. CDR3 DNA sequence: TGTGCCAGCAACCGACGGTCTGGGTACAATGAGCAGTTCTTC.

The chain joins TRBV3-1 (or the pseudogene TRBV3-2) to TRBJ2-3, with 8 bases that match TRBD2. After removal of 0 bases from V and 0 bases from J, the junction contained 8 bases not matched to a gene. Germline loops: CDR1 LGHDT, CDR2 YNNKEL (reference sequence). The CDR3 has 18 amino acids. CDR3 sequence: CASSQDCIAGPSTDTQYF. The CDR3 DNA reads as TGTGCCAGCAGCCAAGATTGTATAGCGGGGCCTAGCACAGATACGCAGTATTTT.

The chain combines TRBV15 with TRBJ1-5; D uncertain. Trimming shortened V by 0 bases and J by 2 bases, and 8 bases separated the two germline ends. CDR1 is LNHNV and CDR2 is YYDKDF in the germline V gene (reference sequence). This CDR3 comprises 15 residues. CDR3 protein: CATSRDRSGNQPQHF. CDR3 bases: TGTGCCACCAGCAGAGATAGGTCAGGCAATCAGCCCCAGCATTTT.

V and J are TRBV27 and TRBJ1-2; 7 bases are shared with TRBD1. With V trimmed by 6 bases and J by 6 bases, 7 bases remained unmatched. This CDR3 comprises 13 residues. Germline CDR1 and CDR2: MNHEY and SMNVEV (reference sequence). CDR3 protein: CASSPTGPNGYTF. CDR3 nucleotide sequence: TGTGCCAGCAGCCCGACAGGGCCCAATGGCTACACCTTC.

This clone appeared a few times. The rearrangement uses TRBV20-1 and TRBJ2-5, with no clear D. There are 11 residues in the CDR3. CDR1 DFQATT and CDR2 SNEGSKA come from the germline V gene (reference sequence). Trimming left V 7 bases short and J 3 bases short, with 9 bases between. The CDR3 coding sequence is TGCAGTGGGCGGACGGAAGAGACCCAGTACTTC. Translated, it gives CSGRTEETQYF.

The chain couples TRBV5-4 to TRBJ1-2; weak D call: TRBD1 (5 bases). Germline lookup yields CDR1 SGHNT and CDR2 YYREEE (reference sequence). V shed 2 bases and J shed 6 bases, with 17 bases lying between them. CDR3 length equals 15 residues. The CDR3 coding sequence is TGTGCCAGCAGCTTTCAGGGCCCGGTAGGCCATGGCTACACCTTC. Translating gives CASSFQGPVGHGYTF. Full variable domain (rest looked up from reference TRBV5-4 and TRBJ1-2): ETGVTQSPTHLIKTRGQQVTLRCSSQSGHNTVSWYQQALGQGPQFIFQYYREEENGRGNFPPRFSGLQFPNYSSELNVNALELDDSALYLCASSFQGPVGHGYTFGSGTRLTVV.

The genes are TRBV11-3 and TRBJ2-2, with D hard to call. The CDR3 spans 14 residues. V was trimmed by 4 bases and J by 2 bases, leaving 8 bases between them. CDR1 and CDR2 from the germline V gene are SGHNT and YENEEA. As DNA, the CDR3 is TGTGCCAGCAGCTGGACGGCCAACACCGGGGAGCTGTTTTTT. It codes for CASSWTANTGELFF.

The CDR3 DNA follows: TGTGCCAGCAGACGTGATAGCTCAGCAGATACGCAGTATTTT. This codes for CASRRDSSADTQYF. The genes are TRBV28 and TRBJ2-3; no clear D gene. The ends were cut back, 6 bases at V and 4 bases at J, with 14 bases in the middle. CDR3 length equals 14 residues. Germline-derived CDR1 and CDR2 are MDHEN and SYDVKM. The full variable domain, rest sourced from reference TRBV28 and TRBJ2-3, is DVKVTQSSRYLVKRTGEKVFLECVQDMDHENMFWYRQDPGLGLRLIYFSYDVKMKEKGDIPEGYSVSREKKERFSLILESASTNQTSMYLCASRRDSSADTQYFGPGTRLTVL.

The chain joins TRBV5-1 to TRBJ1-2; 7 bases are shared with TRBD1. This CDR3 has 16 amino acids. The J segment lost 5 bases and the V segment lost 4 bases, leaving 14 bases of the junction unmatched. Germline values: CDR1 SGHRS, CDR2 YFSETQ. CDR3 residues: CASSTSTGWVPYGYTF. CDR3 DNA: TGCGCCAGCAGCACCTCGACAGGGTGGGTACCTTATGGCTACACCTTC.